Listed below are T cell receptor beta chains from one sample, sequenced in a study of blood T cell repertoires in COVID-19. Libraries were prepared by immunoSEQ multiplex PCR; TCRdb keeps only in-frame clonotypes and omits some of them. Of roughly 250,000 clones in the sample, about 83% were seen once. Sequences were obtained from peripheral blood. These receptors were collected from a woman aged 40 to 50 who had recovered from COVID-19. The CDR3 runs from the conserved cysteine through the conserved F or W. The D gene is left open where the match is weak. For some rows the clone size is stated as once, few or many, or as a class when expanded; others skip it.

CDR3aa	CDR3nt	d_gene	v_gene	abundance	j_gene
CASSQGSGGYQETQYF	TGCGCCAGCAGCCAGGGTAGCGGGGGGTACCAAGAGACCCAGTACTTC	TRBD2	TRBV4-1	.	TRBJ2-5
CSVDGAVRETQYF	TGCAGCGTTGATGGGGCAGTCCGGGAGACCCAGTACTTC	.	TRBV29-1	.	TRBJ2-5
CASSSSAENTGELFF	TGCGCCAGCTCCTCCAGCGCAGAGAACACCGGGGAGCTGTTTTTT	.	TRBV5-1	.	TRBJ2-2
CASSEGQRGTEAFF	TGTGCCAGCAGTGAAGGACAAAGGGGGACTGAAGCTTTCTTT	.	TRBV6-1	.	TRBJ1-1
CASRPQGEAEAFF	TGTGCCAGTAGACCGCAGGGGGAGGCTGAAGCTTTCTTT	TRBD1	TRBV19	.	TRBJ1-1
CASSHGGGQYNEQFF	TGCGCCAGCAGCCATGGAGGTGGGCAATACAATGAGCAGTTCTTC	.	TRBV4-1	.	TRBJ2-1
CASSIGGATGELFF	TGTGCCAGTAGTATAGGAGGTGCCACCGGGGAGCTGTTTTTT	.	TRBV19	.	TRBJ2-2
CASSNRDRINSPLHF	TGTGCCAGCAGCAACCGGGACAGGATTAATTCACCCCTCCACTTT	TRBD1	TRBV5-4	few	TRBJ1-6
CASSRQDTQYF	TGTGCCAGCAGCCGACAAGATACGCAGTATTTT	.	TRBV21-1	.	TRBJ2-3
CASRTVRNGELFF	TGTGCCAGTAGGACAGTAAGGAACGGGGAGCTGTTTTTT	.	TRBV3-1/TRBV3-2	many	TRBJ2-2
CASSPALYEQYF	TGTGCCAGCAGTCCCGCACTCTACGAGCAGTACTTC	.	TRBV12-3/TRBV12-4	.	TRBJ2-7
CSVSGGEETQYF	TGCAGCGTAAGCGGGGGGGAAGAGACCCAGTACTTC	TRBD2	TRBV29-1	.	TRBJ2-5
CASSPGGTNTEAFF	TGTGCCAGCTCTCCGGGGGGTACCAACACTGAAGCTTTCTTT	.	TRBV9	.	TRBJ1-1
CASSLRGITSTDTQYF	TGTGCCAGCAGTTTGCGAGGGATTACTAGCACAGATACGCAGTATTTT	.	TRBV13	once	TRBJ2-3
CAWSVLGGYNEKLFF	TGTGCCTGGAGTGTACTTGGCGGCTACAATGAAAAACTGTTTTTT	.	TRBV30	.	TRBJ1-4
CASSQTGMRSNQPQHF	TGTGCCAGCAGCCAGACGGGGATGAGGAGCAATCAGCCCCAGCATTTT	.	TRBV3-1/TRBV3-2	.	TRBJ1-5
CASSLRGMGYEQYF	TGTGCCAGCAGCTTGCGGGGGATGGGGTACGAGCAGTACTTC	.	TRBV5-6	few	TRBJ2-7
CASSSELNTEAFF	TGTGCCAGCAGCTCCGAGTTGAACACTGAAGCTTTCTTT	.	TRBV7-9	.	TRBJ1-1
CASSSRGLTNEKLFF	TGTGCCAGCAGTTCCAGGGGTCTTACTAATGAAAAACTGTTTTTT	.	TRBV5-5	.	TRBJ1-4
CASSSRYTEAFF	TGTGCCAGCAGTTCTCGGTACACTGAAGCTTTCTTT	.	TRBV28	once	TRBJ1-1
CASRSREIWRAGANVLTF	TGTGCCAGCAGGTCCAGGGAAATATGGAGGGCTGGGGCCAACGTCCTGACTTTC	.	TRBV2	.	TRBJ2-6
CASKFLAGGQGNEKLFF	TGTGCCAGCAAATTCCTAGCGGGGGGACAGGGGAATGAAAAACTGTTTTTT	TRBD1	TRBV28	.	TRBJ1-4
CAWSGGNEPRRAQYF	TGTGCCTGGAGTGGGGGAAACGAGCCTCGGAGGGCCCAGTACTTC	.	TRBV30	once	TRBJ2-5
CASGGAPSYEQYF	TGTGCCAGCGGGGGGGCACCCTCCTACGAGCAGTACTTC	.	TRBV18	.	TRBJ2-7
CASSFRDRGRQYF	TGTGCCAGCAGCTTTCGCGACAGGGGGCGACAGTACTTC	TRBD1	TRBV11-2	few	TRBJ2-7
CASSPKRDSNYEQYF	TGTGCCAGCAGCCCAAAGAGGGACTCCAACTACGAGCAGTACTTC	.	TRBV21-1	.	TRBJ2-7
CASSAGQTDGYTF	TGTGCCAGCAGTGCGGGACAGACGGATGGCTACACCTTC	TRBD1	TRBV6-6	.	TRBJ1-2
CASSGPGQSRNSPLHF	TGTGCCAGCAGCGGACCGGGACAATCTCGTAATTCACCCCTCCACTTT	.	TRBV9	few	TRBJ1-6
CASSPSQGQKLYF	TGCGCCAGCAGTCCCTCCCAGGGACAGAAACTTTACTTC	TRBD1	TRBV4-1	.	TRBJ2-5
CASSLEAGDSRGYTF	TGTGCCAGCAGCTTAGAAGCCGGGGACAGTCGGGGCTACACCTTC	TRBD1	TRBV7-9	.	TRBJ1-2
CASSHGLAGATDTQYF	TGTGCCAGCAGCCACGGACTAGCGGGCGCCACAGATACGCAGTATTTT	TRBD2	TRBV9	.	TRBJ2-3
CASSQRGGANVLTF	TGTGCCAGCAGCCAACGCGGTGGGGCCAACGTCCTGACTTTC	.	TRBV3-1/TRBV3-2	many	TRBJ2-6
CASGGELPKETQYF	TGTGCCAGCGGGGGGGAACTCCCAAAAGAGACCCAGTACTTC	TRBD2	TRBV6-6	.	TRBJ2-5
CASRWSSMNTEAFF	TGTGCCAGCAGGTGGAGTTCAATGAACACTGAAGCTTTCTTT	.	TRBV3-1/TRBV3-2	.	TRBJ1-1
CASGTGTSPLHF	TGCGCCAGCGGGACAGGGACTTCACCCCTCCACTTT	TRBD1	TRBV23-1	.	TRBJ1-6
CASLRMDRVGYGYTF	TGTGCCAGCCTTAGAATGGACAGGGTGGGCTATGGCTACACCTTC	TRBD1	TRBV28	.	TRBJ1-2
CASSPYAVGVDIQYF	TGTGCCAGCAGTCCCTACGCCGTCGGGGTGGACATTCAGTACTTC	.	TRBV6-5	.	TRBJ2-4
CASGGGGAYDNEQFF	TGTGCCAGCGGTGGCGGGGGCGCCTACGACAATGAGCAGTTCTTC	.	TRBV11-3	.	TRBJ2-1
CASSLGRTKNTEAFF	TGTGCCAGCAGCTTGGGGCGCACAAAGAACACTGAAGCTTTCTTT	.	TRBV11-2	few	TRBJ1-1
CASSATGEKNTEAFF	TGTGCCAGCAGCGCCACAGGGGAAAAGAACACTGAAGCTTTCTTT	TRBD1	TRBV9	few	TRBJ1-1
CASSLPPDYEQYF	TGTGCCAGCAGTTTACCCCCAGACTACGAGCAGTACTTC	.	TRBV12-3/TRBV12-4	.	TRBJ2-7
CSASRVWTQYF	TGCAGTGCTAGCCGGGTCTGGACCCAGTACTTC	.	TRBV20-1	.	TRBJ2-5
CATSDLGQNSCLFNYGYTF	TGTGCCACCAGTGATTTGGGACAAAACTCCTGCTTGTTCAACTATGGCTACACCTTC	.	TRBV24-1	.	TRBJ1-2
CASSQTGFHGYTF	TGCGCCAGCAGCCAGACAGGGTTCCATGGCTACACCTTC	TRBD1	TRBV5-1	.	TRBJ1-2
CASSTDSLYSPLHF	TGTGCCAGTAGTACCGACAGCCTATACTCACCCCTCCACTTT	.	TRBV19	.	TRBJ1-6